Below, 10 T cell receptor beta chains from the same sample are listed, as sequenced in a study of CD8 T cells in ankylosing spondylitis. TCRdb reprocessed the 5' RACE reads with MiXCR, giving one entry per CDR3 protein. The table lists under 30,000 distinct CDR3 sequences, around 13% of them singletons. Sequenced input: blood. Receptors originate from a male donor with ankylosing spondylitis or in good health (not recorded which).

The chain is built from TRBV29-1 and TRBJ1-1, with D perhaps TRBD1 (5 bases). CDR1 and CDR2 from the germline V gene are SQVTM and ANQGSEA. The CDR3 is 16 amino acids. The germline V and J ends were trimmed by 4 bases and 3 bases, with 21 bases remaining between them. DNA of the CDR3: TGCAGCGTTGTGAATCTCGGGGCCTGGCGGGACACTGAAGCTTTCTTT. Translating gives CSVVNLGAWRDTEAFF.

This clonotype occurred a few times. The genes are TRBV13 and TRBJ2-1; D is possibly TRBD2 (6 bases). This CDR3 has 14 amino acids. Germline assignment: CDR1 PRHDT and CDR2 FYEKMQ (reference sequence). The germline V and J ends were trimmed by 0 bases and 5 bases, with 8 bases remaining between them. CDR3 amino acids: CASSLGRDDNEQFF. The CDR3, as DNA: TGTGCCAGCAGCTTAGGGCGGGACGACAATGAGCAGTTCTTC.

Many counts were recorded for this clonotype. The chain combines TRBV7-3 with TRBJ2-2, with 7 bases fitting TRBD2. Trimming took 4 bases from V and 2 from J; bases not matched to a gene: 7. The CDR3 contains 16 residues. Germline loops: CDR1 SGHTA, CDR2 FQGTGA. The CDR3 region is CASSSPGLSNTGELFF. The CDR3 DNA sequence: TGTGCCAGCAGCTCCCCGGGACTATCAAACACCGGGGAGCTGTTTTTT. The full variable domain, in which reference TRBV7-3 and TRBJ2-2 provide the parts outside the CDR3, is GAGVSQTPSNKVTEKGKYVELRCDPISGHTALYWYRQSLGQGPEFLIYFQGTGAADDSGLPNDRFFAVRPEGSVSTLKIQRTERGDSAVYLCASSSPGLSNTGELFFGEGSRLTVL.

A few counts support this clonotype. The J gene is TRBJ2-2, the V gene TRBV20-1, with TRBD1 identical over 7 bases. The V gene's germline CDR1 is DFQATT and CDR2 SNEGSKA (reference sequence). This CDR3 has 16 residues. J gave up 3 bases and V 1 base, and 8 bases lay outside the gene matches. CDR3 protein: CSARVHRGQYTGELFF. CDR3 nucleotides: TGCAGTGCTAGAGTTCATAGGGGGCAGTACACCGGGGAGCTGTTTTTT.

This clonotype was observed many times. The CDR3 is CASSHGYSGTEAFF. The CDR3 bases are TGTGCCAGCAGCCACGGGTACAGCGGCACTGAAGCTTTCTTT. The V gene is TRBV7-2, the J gene TRBJ1-1, with unresolved D. The germline V gene encodes CDR1 SGHTA and CDR2 FQGNSA. Between the trimmed V and J ends, which lost 5 bases and 4 bases, there was a span of 14 bases. CDR3 length: 14 amino acids.

The V and J genes are TRBV11-2 and TRBJ2-3; no clear D. CDR3 length: 14 residues. V was pared by 4 bases and J by 2 bases, with 10 bases between. The germline V gene has CDR1 SGHAT and CDR2 FQNNGV. The CDR3 loop reads CASSSRAVTDTQYF. The DNA for the CDR3 is TGTGCCAGCAGCTCTCGGGCAGTCACAGATACGCAGTATTTT.

The V call is TRBV6-5, the J call TRBJ2-1; possibly TRBD1 or TRBD2 for D (6 bases each). Germline V CDR1 and CDR2: MNHEY, SVGAGI. V was trimmed by 6 bases and J by 8 bases, leaving 17 bases between them. This CDR3 spans 14 amino acids. The CDR3 region has the DNA TGTGCCAGCAGCCGGGTCGGGGGCCTTGATGAGCAGTTCTTC. This sequence encodes CASSRVGGLDEQFF.

The J gene is TRBJ1-2, the V gene TRBV5-6; the D is unclear. With 1 base removed from V and 8 bases from J, the gap between germline ends came to 12 bases. Germline CDR1 reads SGHDT; CDR2 reads YYEEEE. The length of the CDR3 is 13 residues. The CDR3 protein is CASSLKGLAGYTF. The CDR3 nucleotides are TGTGCCAGCAGCTTGAAGGGTCTGGCGGGCTACACCTTC. Complete variable domain (other parts from reference TRBV5-6 and TRBJ1-2): DAGVTQSPTHLIKTRGQQVTLRCSPKSGHDTVSWYQQALGQGPQFIFQYYEEEERQRGNFPDRFSGHQFPNYSSELNVNALLLGDSALYLCASSLKGLAGYTFGSGTRLTVV.

This clonotype has at least ten counts. The V and J genes are TRBV5-1 and TRBJ2-5; 8 bases are a match to TRBD1. The germline V gene has CDR1 SGHRS and CDR2 YFSETQ. This CDR3 spans 18 amino acids. V trimming: 0 bases; J trimming: 5 bases; junction bases outside the gene matches: 15. The CDR3: CASSLAPKTGAVRETQYF. Here the CDR3 DNA reads TGCGCCAGCAGCTTGGCCCCAAAGACAGGGGCGGTGAGGGAGACCCAGTACTTC.

V gene TRBV11-2 combines with J gene TRBJ2-1; TRBD1 agrees at 10 bases. The CDR3 spans 13 residues. In germline, CDR1 is SGHAT, CDR2 FQNNGV. Trimming at V came to 5 bases and at J to 9 bases, leaving 4 bases not matched to a gene. CDR3 protein: CASSTDRGFEQFF. CDR3 coding DNA: TGTGCCAGCAGCACGGACAGGGGGTTTGAGCAGTTCTTC.